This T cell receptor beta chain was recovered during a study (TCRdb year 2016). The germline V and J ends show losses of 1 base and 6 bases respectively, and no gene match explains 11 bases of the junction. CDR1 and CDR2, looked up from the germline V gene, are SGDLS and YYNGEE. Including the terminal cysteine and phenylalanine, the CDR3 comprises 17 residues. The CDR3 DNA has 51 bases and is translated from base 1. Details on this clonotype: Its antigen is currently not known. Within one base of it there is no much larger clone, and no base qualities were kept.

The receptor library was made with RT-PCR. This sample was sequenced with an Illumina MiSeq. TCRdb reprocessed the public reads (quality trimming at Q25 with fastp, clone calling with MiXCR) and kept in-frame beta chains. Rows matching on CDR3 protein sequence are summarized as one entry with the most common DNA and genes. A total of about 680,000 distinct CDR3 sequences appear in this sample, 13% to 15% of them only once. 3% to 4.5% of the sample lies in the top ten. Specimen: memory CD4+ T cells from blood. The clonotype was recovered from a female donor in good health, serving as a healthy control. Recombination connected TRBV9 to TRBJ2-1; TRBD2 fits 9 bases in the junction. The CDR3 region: CASSVRAGVAGVNEQFF. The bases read TGTGCCAGCAGCGTAAGAGCTGGGGTAGCGGGGGTCAATGAGCAGTTCTTC.